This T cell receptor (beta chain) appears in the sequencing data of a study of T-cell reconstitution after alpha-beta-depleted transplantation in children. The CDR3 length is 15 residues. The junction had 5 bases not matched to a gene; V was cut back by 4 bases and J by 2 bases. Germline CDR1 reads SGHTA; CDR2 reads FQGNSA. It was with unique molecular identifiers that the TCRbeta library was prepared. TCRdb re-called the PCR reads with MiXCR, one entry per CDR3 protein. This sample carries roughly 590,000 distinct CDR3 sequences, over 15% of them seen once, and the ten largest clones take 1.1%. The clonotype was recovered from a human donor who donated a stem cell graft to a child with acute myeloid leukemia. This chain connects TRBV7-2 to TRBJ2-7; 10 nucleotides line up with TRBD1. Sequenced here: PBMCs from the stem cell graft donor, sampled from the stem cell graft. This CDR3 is CASSSAGTGAYEQYF. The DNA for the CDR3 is TGTGCCAGCAGCTCAGCCGGGACAGGGGCCTACGAGCAGTACTTC.